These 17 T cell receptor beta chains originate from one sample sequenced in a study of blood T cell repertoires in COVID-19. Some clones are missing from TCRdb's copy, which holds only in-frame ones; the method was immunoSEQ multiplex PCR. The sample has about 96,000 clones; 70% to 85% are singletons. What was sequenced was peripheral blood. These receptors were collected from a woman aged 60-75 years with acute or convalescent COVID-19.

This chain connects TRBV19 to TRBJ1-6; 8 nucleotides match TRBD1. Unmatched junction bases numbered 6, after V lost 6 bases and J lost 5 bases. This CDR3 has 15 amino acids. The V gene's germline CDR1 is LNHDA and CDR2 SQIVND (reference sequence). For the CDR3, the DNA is TGTGCCAGTAGCCGTGGACAGGGTGATAATTCACCCCTCCACTTT. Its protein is CASSRGQGDNSPLHF.

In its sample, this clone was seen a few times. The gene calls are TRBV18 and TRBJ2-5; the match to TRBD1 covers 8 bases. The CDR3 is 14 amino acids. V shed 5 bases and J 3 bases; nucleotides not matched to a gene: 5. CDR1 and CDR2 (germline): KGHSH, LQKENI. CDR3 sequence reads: CASSDPGQEETQYF. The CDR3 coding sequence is TGTGCCAGCTCAGATCCGGGACAGGAAGAGACCCAGTACTTC.

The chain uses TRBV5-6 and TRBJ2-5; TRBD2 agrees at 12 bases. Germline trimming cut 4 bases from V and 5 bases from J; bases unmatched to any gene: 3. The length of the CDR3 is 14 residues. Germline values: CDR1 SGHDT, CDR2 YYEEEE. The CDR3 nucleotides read TGTGCCAGCAGCCCAGGGACTAGCGGGGAGACCCAGTACTTC. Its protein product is CASSPGTSGETQYF.

CDR3 region: CASTLGGLGFF. Written as DNA, the CDR3 is TGTGCCAGCACCCTGGGAGGGTTAGGGTTCTTC. The genes are TRBV28 and TRBJ2-1, with TRBD2 identical over 7 bases. CDR1 and CDR2 (germline): MDHEN, SYDVKM. The CDR3 runs 11 residues. The V and J ends lost 7 bases and 15 bases, in that order; junction bases with no gene match: 9.

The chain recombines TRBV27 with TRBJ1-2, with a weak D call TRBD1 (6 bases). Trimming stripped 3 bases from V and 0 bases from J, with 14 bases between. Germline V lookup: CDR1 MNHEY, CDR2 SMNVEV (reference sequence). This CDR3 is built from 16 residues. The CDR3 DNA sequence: TGTGCCAGCAGTTTCACCGGGACATCTCCTAACTATGGCTACACCTTC. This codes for CASSFTGTSPNYGYTF.

The CDR3 loop is CASSLRTQSSGANVLTF. In nucleotides, the CDR3 is TGTGCCAGCAGCTTACGGACTCAAAGCTCTGGGGCCAACGTCCTGACTTTC. This rearrangement joins TRBV7-9 to TRBJ2-6; TRBD2 might be the D (5 bases). The CDR3 totals 17 residues. The V gene's germline CDR1 is SEHNR and CDR2 FQNEAQ (reference sequence). Trimming shortened V by 2 bases and J by 0 bases, and 11 bases separated the two germline ends. Based on the CDR3 plus reference TRBV7-9 and TRBJ2-6, the full variable domain is DTGVSQNPRHKITKRGQNVTFRCDPISEHNRLYWYRQTLGQGPEFLTYFQNEAQLEKSRLLSDRFSAERPKGSFSTLEIQRTEQGDSAMYLCASSLRTQSSGANVLTFGAGSRLTVL.

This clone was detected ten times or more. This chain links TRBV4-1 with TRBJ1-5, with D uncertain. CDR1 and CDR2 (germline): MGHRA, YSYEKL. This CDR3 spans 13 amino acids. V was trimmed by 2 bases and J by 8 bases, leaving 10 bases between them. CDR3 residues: CASSQHRAEPQHF. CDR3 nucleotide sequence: TGCGCCAGCAGCCAACACCGAGCCGAGCCCCAGCATTTT.

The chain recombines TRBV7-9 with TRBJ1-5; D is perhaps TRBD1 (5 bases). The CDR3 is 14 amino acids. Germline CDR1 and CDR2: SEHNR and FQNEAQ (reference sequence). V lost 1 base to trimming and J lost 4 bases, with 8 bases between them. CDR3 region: CASSLGQPNQPQHF. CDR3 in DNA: TGTGCCAGCAGCTTAGGACAGCCTAATCAGCCCCAGCATTTT. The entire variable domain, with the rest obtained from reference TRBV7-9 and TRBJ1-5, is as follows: DTGVSQNPRHKITKRGQNVTFRCDPISEHNRLYWYRQTLGQGPEFLTYFQNEAQLEKSRLLSDRFSAERPKGSFSTLEIQRTEQGDSAMYLCASSLGQPNQPQHFGDGTRLSIL.

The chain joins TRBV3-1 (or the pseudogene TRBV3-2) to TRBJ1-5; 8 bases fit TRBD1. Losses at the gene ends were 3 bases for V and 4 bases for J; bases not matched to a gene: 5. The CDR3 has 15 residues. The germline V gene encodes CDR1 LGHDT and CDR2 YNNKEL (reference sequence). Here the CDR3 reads CASSQDTGGNQPQHF. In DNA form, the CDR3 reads TGTGCCAGCAGCCAGGATACAGGGGGTAATCAGCCCCAGCATTTT.

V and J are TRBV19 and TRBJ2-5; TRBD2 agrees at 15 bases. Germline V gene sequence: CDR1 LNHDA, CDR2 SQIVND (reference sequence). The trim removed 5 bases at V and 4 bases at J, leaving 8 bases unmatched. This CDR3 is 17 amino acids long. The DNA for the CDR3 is TGTGCCAGTAGTCCCGGGACTAGCGGGGGGCAAGGAGAGACCCAGTACTTC. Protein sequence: CASSPGTSGGQGETQYF.

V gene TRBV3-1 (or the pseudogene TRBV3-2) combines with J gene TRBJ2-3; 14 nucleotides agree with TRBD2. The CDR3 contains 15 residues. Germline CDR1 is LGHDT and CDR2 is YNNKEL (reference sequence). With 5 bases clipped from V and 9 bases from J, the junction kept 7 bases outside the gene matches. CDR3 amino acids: CASSNGLAGGLTQYF. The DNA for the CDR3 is TGTGCCAGCAGCAACGGACTAGCGGGGGGTCTGACGCAGTATTTT.

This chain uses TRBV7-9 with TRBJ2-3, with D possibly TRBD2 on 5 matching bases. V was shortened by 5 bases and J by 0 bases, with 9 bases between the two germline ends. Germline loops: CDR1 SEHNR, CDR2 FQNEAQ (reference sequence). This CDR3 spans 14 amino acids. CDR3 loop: CASSVRTSTDTQYF. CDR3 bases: TGTGCCAGCAGCGTAAGGACTAGCACAGATACGCAGTATTTT.

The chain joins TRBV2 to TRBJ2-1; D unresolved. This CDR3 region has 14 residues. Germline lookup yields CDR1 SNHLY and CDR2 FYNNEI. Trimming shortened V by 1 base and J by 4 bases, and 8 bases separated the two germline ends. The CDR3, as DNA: TGTGCCAGCAGTGAAGACCAGGAATACAATGAGCAGTTCTTC. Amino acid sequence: CASSEDQEYNEQFF.

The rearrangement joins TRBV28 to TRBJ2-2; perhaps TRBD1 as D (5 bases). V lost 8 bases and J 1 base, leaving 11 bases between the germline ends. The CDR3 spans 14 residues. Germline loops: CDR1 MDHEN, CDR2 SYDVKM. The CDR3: CASRNRRNTGELFF. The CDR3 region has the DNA TGTGCCAGCCGGAACAGGCGGAACACCGGGGAGCTGTTTTTT.

The CDR3 loop is CASSSPGLPPYEQYF. The CDR3 DNA sequence: TGTGCCAGCAGTAGCCCGGGACTTCCCCCCTACGAGCAGTACTTC. The rearrangement links TRBV5-4 to TRBJ2-7; D may be TRBD2 (6 bases). The ends were cut back, 5 bases at V and 2 bases at J, with 17 bases in the middle. The germline CDR1 and CDR2 sequences are SGHNT and YYREEE (reference sequence). The CDR3 is 15 residues long.

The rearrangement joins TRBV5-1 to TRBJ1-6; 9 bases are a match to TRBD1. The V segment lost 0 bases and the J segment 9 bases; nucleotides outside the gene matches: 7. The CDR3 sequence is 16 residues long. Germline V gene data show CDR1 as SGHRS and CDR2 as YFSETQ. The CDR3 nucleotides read TGCGCCAGCAGCTTGGGGGACAGGGCTGGCAGTTCACCCCTCCACTTT. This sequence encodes CASSLGDRAGSSPLHF. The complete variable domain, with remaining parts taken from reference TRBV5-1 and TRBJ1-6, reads KAGVTQTPRYLIKTRGQQVTLSCSPISGHRSVSWYQQTPGQGLQFLFEYFSETQRNKGNFPGRFSGRQFSNSRSEMNVSTLELGDSALYLCASSLGDRAGSSPLHFGNGTRLTVT.

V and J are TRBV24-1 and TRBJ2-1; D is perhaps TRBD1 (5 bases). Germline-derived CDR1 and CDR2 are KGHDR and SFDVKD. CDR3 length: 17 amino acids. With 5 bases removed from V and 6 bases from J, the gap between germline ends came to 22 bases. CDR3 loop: CATSARSGSGPINEQFF. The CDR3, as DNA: TGTGCCACCAGTGCCAGATCAGGGTCAGGGCCCATCAATGAGCAGTTCTTC.